Listed below are T cell receptor beta chains from one sample, sequenced in a study of cytomegalovirus exposure and HLA in healthy donors. Only in-frame clones appear in the TCRdb table, and some are missing; sequencing was by immunoSEQ multiplex PCR. The table shows over 120,000 clones, with 75% to 80% occurring only once. The specimen was PBMCs. All receptors derive from a woman younger than 30 in good health and CMV-seropositive. The CDR3 runs from the conserved cysteine through the conserved F or W. The D gene is left open where the match is weak. The size of a clone is reported for some rows only, either as once, few or many, or as a class for expanded clones.

len	abundance	d_gene	v_gene	j_gene	CDR3nt	CDR3aa
13	.	.	TRBV29-1	TRBJ2-5	TGCAGCGTCGCCCGACAGATACAAGAGACCCAGTACTTC	CSVARQIQETQYF
15	.	.	TRBV7-2	TRBJ1-1	TGTGCCAGCAGCCGACGACAGCCCCAGGCCACTGAAGCTTTCTTT	CASSRRQPQATEAFF
18	.	.	TRBV5-1	TRBJ2-4	TGCGCCAGCAGAGCCGGCACGACAGTCCCTCTAGCCAAAAACATTCAGTACTTC	CASRAGTTVPLAKNIQYF
15	.	.	TRBV5-1	TRBJ2-7	TGCGCCAGCAGCGCCTGGACAGACATCGCCTACGAGCAGTACTTC	CASSAWTDIAYEQYF
15	.	.	TRBV28	TRBJ2-2	TGTGCCAGCAGCCCACGGACTGGGTTCCACGGGGAGCTGTTTTTT	CASSPRTGFHGELFF
14	.	.	TRBV6-1	TRBJ1-5	TGTGCCAGCAGCTACGAGGGGGGGAATCAGCCCCAGCATTTT	CASSYEGGNQPQHF
12	.	.	TRBV19	TRBJ1-5	TGTGCCACCGAAGGGGCGGCTCAGCCCCAGCATTTT	CATEGAAQPQHF
14	once	TRBD1	TRBV6-1	TRBJ1-1	TGTGCCAGCAGTGTTGGACAGGGGAACACTGAAGCTTTCTTT	CASSVGQGNTEAFF
15	few	TRBD1	TRBV6-1	TRBJ2-1	TGTGCCAGCACTAGACAGGGGGAATCCTACAATGAGCAGTTCTTC	CASTRQGESYNEQFF
12	.	TRBD1	TRBV19	TRBJ2-7	TGTGCCAGCGCTCAGGGGGCCTACGAGCAGTACTTC	CASAQGAYEQYF
13	.	.	TRBV19	TRBJ2-5	TGTGCCAGTAGTATGAGTCTTGAAGAGACCCAGTACTTC	CASSMSLEETQYF
14	many	.	TRBV6-5	TRBJ1-2	TGTGCCAGCAGTTACTCGGGGGAGGTCGGGGGCTACACCTTC	CASSYSGEVGGYTF
15	.	.	TRBV29-1	TRBJ2-4	TGCAGCGCCCCGGGACTCCTCGGGGCCAAAAACATTCAGTACTTC	CSAPGLLGAKNIQYF
16	.	.	TRBV4-2	TRBJ1-2	TGTGCCAGCAGCCAAGAGGCCGGGGTCGCTAACTATGGCTACACCTTC	CASSQEAGVANYGYTF
15	.	.	TRBV7-8	TRBJ1-4	TGTGCCAGCAGATTGCGGGGGGGGAGTAATGAAAAACTGTTTTTT	CASRLRGGSNEKLFF
12	.	.	TRBV28	TRBJ1-5	TGTGCCACCGGGACAAGCAATCAGCCCCAGCATTTT	CATGTSNQPQHF
16	.	.	TRBV28	TRBJ1-2	TGTGCCAGCAGATCTGACGAGGGGAGGGTGTACTATGGCTACACCTTC	CASRSDEGRVYYGYTF
14	.	.	TRBV4-3	TRBJ1-2	TGCGCCAGCAGCCAAGATTCCCTAAACTATGGCTACACCTTC	CASSQDSLNYGYTF
12	.	TRBD1	TRBV30	TRBJ2-7	TGTGCCTGGAGTGATCAGGGGGTTGAGCAGTACTTC	CAWSDQGVEQYF
15	.	TRBD1	TRBV6-5	TRBJ1-4	TGTGCCAGCAGTCCGTGGACAGGAATTAATGAAAAACTGTTTTTT	CASSPWTGINEKLFF